This paragraph reports one T cell receptor beta chain. As yet, its antigen is unknown. The data belong to a study of cytomegalovirus exposure and HLA in healthy donors. Germline CDR1 is SGHTA and CDR2 is FQGNSA. Trimming left V 3 bases short and J 1 base short, with 7 bases between. This CDR3 contains 14 residues. Amplification used 60 Vbeta primers and 13 Jbeta primers. Generated by immunoSEQ multiplex PCR, the TCRdb table keeps only in-frame clones and is missing some. This table has fewer than 150,000 clones, around 77% appearing once. Study results and limitations: In a later analysis, HLA-associated beta chains showed higher expansion and lower generation probabilities than comparable chains. In a later analysis, an Asian-associated ancestry cluster reportedly showed fewer N-insertions than the roughly 700-donor mean.

V usage is TRBV7-2 and J usage is TRBJ2-1; possibly TRBD2 for D (6 bases). The sequence derives from a man aged 45-65 years in good health and CMV-seronegative. Input material: PBMCs. DNA of the CDR3: TGTGCCAGCAGCTTGGCGGGATCCTACAATGAGCAGTTCTTC. Its translation: CASSLAGSYNEQFF.